These T cell receptor beta chains were read from a single sample in a study of OX40 agonist ivuxolimab in advanced cancers. Libraries were prepared by immunoSEQ multiplex PCR; TCRdb keeps only in-frame clonotypes and omits some of them. Among 45,000 to 55,000 clones, 80% to 90% were seen once, and the ten largest hold less than 3.5%. Source: CD4+ or CD8+ T cells sorted from blood, taken in a trial of the OX40 agonist ivuxolimab. These receptors came from an adult with an advanced solid tumor such as melanoma, head and neck, liver or kidney cancer. Each CDR3 is given with its conserved first and last residue. Each record gives: D gene, CDR3 length, J gene, clone size, V gene, CDR3 protein, CDR3 DNA. The D gene is left open where the match is weak. Part of the rows lack a size; the others show once, few, many or a class for expanded clones.

d_call: TRBD1
cdr3_length: 15
j_call: TRBJ1-1
clone_size: NA
v_call: TRBV7-9
cdr3_aa: CASSLGTGRNTEAFF
cdr3_nt: TGTGCCAGCAGCTTGGGGACAGGGCGGAACACTGAAGCTTTCTTT

d_call: NA
cdr3_length: 16
j_call: TRBJ1-2
clone_size: NA
v_call: TRBV14
cdr3_aa: CASSQDLGITGYGYTF
cdr3_nt: TGTGCCAGCAGCCAAGATCTGGGGATTACGGGCTATGGCTACACCTTC

d_call: NA
cdr3_length: 15
j_call: TRBJ1-1
clone_size: NA
v_call: TRBV5-1
cdr3_aa: CASSLLGGSGTEAFF
cdr3_nt: TGCGCCAGCAGCTTGTTAGGGGGATCGGGCACTGAAGCTTTCTTT

d_call: NA
cdr3_length: 15
j_call: TRBJ1-4
clone_size: NA
v_call: TRBV19
cdr3_aa: CASSMVRGGTEKLFF
cdr3_nt: TGTGCCAGTAGTATGGTCCGCGGTGGAACTGAAAAACTGTTTTTT

d_call: NA
cdr3_length: 12
j_call: TRBJ1-1
clone_size: NA
v_call: TRBV29-1
cdr3_aa: CSVYRQSTEAFF
cdr3_nt: TGCAGCGTTTACCGACAGAGCACTGAAGCTTTCTTT

d_call: TRBD1
cdr3_length: 12
j_call: TRBJ2-7
clone_size: NA
v_call: TRBV6-6
cdr3_aa: CASRTGAYEQYF
cdr3_nt: TGTGCCAGCAGGACAGGGGCCTACGAGCAGTACTTC

d_call: NA
cdr3_length: 14
j_call: TRBJ2-3
clone_size: NA
v_call: TRBV27
cdr3_aa: CASSLGAYSNTQYF
cdr3_nt: TGTGCCAGCAGTTTGGGGGCTTACTCAAATACGCAGTATTTT

d_call: TRBD1
cdr3_length: 17
j_call: TRBJ1-3
clone_size: NA
v_call: TRBV7-9
cdr3_aa: CASSLATGGRLRNTIYF
cdr3_nt: TGTGCCAGCAGCTTAGCGACAGGGGGCCGTCTTCGAAACACCATATATTTT

d_call: NA
cdr3_length: 12
j_call: TRBJ2-5
clone_size: NA
v_call: TRBV28
cdr3_aa: CASSQTEETQYF
cdr3_nt: TGTGCCAGCAGTCAGACTGAAGAGACCCAGTACTTC

d_call: NA
cdr3_length: 14
j_call: TRBJ1-1
clone_size: NA
v_call: TRBV11-3
cdr3_aa: CASSLVQANTEAFF
cdr3_nt: TGTGCCAGCAGCTTAGTTCAGGCCAACACTGAAGCTTTCTTT

d_call: NA
cdr3_length: 16
j_call: TRBJ2-7
clone_size: NA
v_call: TRBV4-2
cdr3_aa: CASSGHRDFNHYEQYF
cdr3_nt: TGTGCCAGCAGCGGCCACAGGGACTTCAATCATTACGAGCAGTACTTC

d_call: NA
cdr3_length: 11
j_call: TRBJ1-2
clone_size: NA
v_call: TRBV5-6
cdr3_aa: CASSSGYGYTF
cdr3_nt: TGTGCCAGCAGCTCCGGGTATGGCTACACCTTC

d_call: NA
cdr3_length: 16
j_call: TRBJ2-5
clone_size: NA
v_call: TRBV7-8
cdr3_aa: CASSLETLRGEGTQYF
cdr3_nt: TGTGCCAGCAGCTTAGAGACCTTGCGGGGAGAAGGGACCCAGTACTTC

d_call: NA
cdr3_length: 15
j_call: TRBJ1-1
clone_size: once
v_call: TRBV6-5
cdr3_aa: CASSPRGGKGTEAFF
cdr3_nt: TGTGCCAGCAGCCCGAGGGGGGGGAAAGGAACTGAAGCTTTCTTT

d_call: NA
cdr3_length: 14
j_call: TRBJ1-6
clone_size: NA
v_call: TRBV6-6
cdr3_aa: CASLLHLESSPLHF
cdr3_nt: TGTGCCAGCCTGTTACACTTGGAGAGTTCACCCCTCCACTTT

d_call: TRBD1
cdr3_length: 16
j_call: TRBJ2-1
clone_size: NA
v_call: TRBV6-1
cdr3_aa: CASSGGQGASYNEQFF
cdr3_nt: TGTGCCAGCAGTGGCGGACAGGGGGCTTCCTACAATGAGCAGTTCTTC

d_call: NA
cdr3_length: 13
j_call: TRBJ2-4
clone_size: NA
v_call: TRBV29-1
cdr3_aa: CSVEGRTPNIQYF
cdr3_nt: TGCAGCGTTGAGGGCAGAACCCCGAACATTCAGTACTTC

d_call: NA
cdr3_length: 14
j_call: TRBJ1-2
clone_size: NA
v_call: TRBV30
cdr3_aa: CAWSVGATNYGYTF
cdr3_nt: TGTGCCTGGAGTGTAGGGGCTACAAACTATGGCTACACCTTC

d_call: NA
cdr3_length: 13
j_call: TRBJ2-3
clone_size: NA
v_call: TRBV28
cdr3_aa: CASSSGGLQAQYF
cdr3_nt: TGTGCCAGCAGTTCCGGGGGACTCCAAGCGCAGTATTTT

d_call: TRBD2
cdr3_length: 15
j_call: TRBJ2-1
clone_size: NA
v_call: TRBV5-1
cdr3_aa: CASSLSSGSYGEQFF
cdr3_nt: TGCGCCAGCAGCTTGTCAAGCGGGAGTTACGGTGAGCAGTTCTTC

d_call: TRBD2
cdr3_length: 15
j_call: TRBJ2-7
clone_size: NA
v_call: TRBV28
cdr3_aa: CASRGTSGDPYEQYF
cdr3_nt: TGTGCCAGCAGGGGGACTAGCGGGGATCCCTACGAGCAGTACTTC

d_call: NA
cdr3_length: 14
j_call: TRBJ2-2
clone_size: NA
v_call: TRBV18
cdr3_aa: CASSLGPFTGELFF
cdr3_nt: TGTGCCAGCTCACTGGGGCCGTTCACCGGGGAGCTGTTTTTT

d_call: NA
cdr3_length: 16
j_call: TRBJ1-2
clone_size: NA
v_call: TRBV11-3
cdr3_aa: CASSQKGGASNYGYTF
cdr3_nt: TGTGCCAGCAGCCAAAAAGGGGGGGCCTCTAACTATGGCTACACCTTC